The subject of this entry is one T cell receptor beta chain. Its antigen target is currently unknown. No clone much larger than this one lies a single base away; base qualities are absent. The data belong to a study of blood T cell repertoires in COVID-19 (dated by TCRdb to the early 2020s). A note on the overall study: Collaborator samples came from the United States, Italy and Spain and covered acute and convalescent phases of COVID-19. The prospective study material was composed of cDNA or gDNA derived from T cells, B-cell-depleted T cells, or PBMCs. Subjects who had been exposed to COVID-19, were actively infected with it, or had recovered from it provided the deeply sampled blood TCRbeta repertoires that made up the dataset. The repertoires were released in a freely available public database meant as a resource for research on the immune response to SARS-CoV-2. Samples were obtained from the ongoing ImmuneRACE study (first 160 participants) and from 1,254 subjects provided by 6 global collaborators. A de-identified subject ID, COVID-19 status, age in years and sex were almost always included in the sample metadata. HLA class I and class II types, where available, came from metadata supplied by the sample provider rather than from assay-based typing. The investigation overall reported the following: The amount of clinical and demographic metadata varied by source and participant and was provided uncurated.

Relative to germline, V is missing 4 bases and J is missing 4 bases, with 4 bases of the junction outside any gene match. The germline V gene sets CDR1 to SQVTM and CDR2 to ANQGSEA. Including the terminal cysteine and phenylalanine, the CDR3 comprises 14 residues. Only the CDR3 part of the read is kept: 42 bases, read in frame from the first base. The immunoSEQ Assay, a bias-controlled multiplex PCR, was used to amplify TCRbeta CDR3 regions from genomic DNA. The authors' pipeline ran thus. Within the assay, amplification of reference gene primers was used to estimate how many nucleated cells each sample contained. Sequence reads were collapsed and filtered to measure the absolute abundance of every unique TCRbeta CDR3 rearrangement. For each sample, productive Simpson clonality was calculated as the square root of Simpson's diversity index over productive rearrangements. TCRdb took over this immuneACCESS table, retaining in-frame rearrangements with V and J assigned. Such tables are incomplete; in checked studies, under half of the missing clones stem from an unresolved V gene, and the remainder is unexplained. The V and J calls and clone size were taken over from that table, and D and trimming were inferred from the DNA. Present in this sample are 160,000 or so clones, over 70% of which were seen just once. The biggest ten clones account for about 6% of the sample.

Participants in the prospective study were enrolled through a virtual design, were aged roughly 18 to 100 years, and lived in roughly 24 United States geographic areas. To assign participants to cohorts, the prospective study relied on clinical history that participants themselves reported in a screening survey and a study questionnaire. Each participant in the prospective study had whole blood, serum and a nasopharyngeal or oropharyngeal swab collected by mobile phlebotomists. Participants in the prospective study had the option to provide additional blood draws and questionnaires over a 2-month period. Prospective study blood samples were shipped either frozen or at room temperature before DNA extraction.

The V and J genes are TRBV29-1 and TRBJ2-6; the central 7 bases match TRBD1. This receptor was identified in a middle-aged woman with acute COVID-19. Source material: PBMCs or T cells enriched from blood (not recorded which). The CDR3 loop reads CSVGTGAGANVLTF. The base sequence is TGCAGCGTTGGAACAGGGGCCGGGGCCAACGTCCTGACTTTC.